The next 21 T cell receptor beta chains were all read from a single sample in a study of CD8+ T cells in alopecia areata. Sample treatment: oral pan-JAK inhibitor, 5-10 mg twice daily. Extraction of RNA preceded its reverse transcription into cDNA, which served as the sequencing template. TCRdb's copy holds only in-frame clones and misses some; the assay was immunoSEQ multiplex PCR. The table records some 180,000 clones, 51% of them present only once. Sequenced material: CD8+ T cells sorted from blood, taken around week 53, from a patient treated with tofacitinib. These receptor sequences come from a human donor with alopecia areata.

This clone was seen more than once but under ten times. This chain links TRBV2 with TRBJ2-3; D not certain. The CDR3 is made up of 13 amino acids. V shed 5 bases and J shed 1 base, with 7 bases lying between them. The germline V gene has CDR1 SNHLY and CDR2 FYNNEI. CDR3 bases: TGTGCCAGCAGTCTCCACGGCACAGATACGCAGTATTTT. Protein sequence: CASSLHGTDTQYF.

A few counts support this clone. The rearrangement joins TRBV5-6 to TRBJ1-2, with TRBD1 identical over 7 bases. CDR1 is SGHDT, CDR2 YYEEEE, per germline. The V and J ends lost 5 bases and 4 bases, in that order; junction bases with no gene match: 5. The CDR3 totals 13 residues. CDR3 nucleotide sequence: TGTGCCAGCAGTTTCGGACAGGTCTATGGCTACACCTTC. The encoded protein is CASSFGQVYGYTF.

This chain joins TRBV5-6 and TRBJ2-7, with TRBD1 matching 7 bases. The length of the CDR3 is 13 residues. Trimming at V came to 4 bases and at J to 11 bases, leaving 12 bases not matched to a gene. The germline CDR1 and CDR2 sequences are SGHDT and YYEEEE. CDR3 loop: CASSQDRQGLEYF. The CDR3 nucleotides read TGTGCCAGCAGCCAGGATCGACAGGGATTGGAGTACTTC.

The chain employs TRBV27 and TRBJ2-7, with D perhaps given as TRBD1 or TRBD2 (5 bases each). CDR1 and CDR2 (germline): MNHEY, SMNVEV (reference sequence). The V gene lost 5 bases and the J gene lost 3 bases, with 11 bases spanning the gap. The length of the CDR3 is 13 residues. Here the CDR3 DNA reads TGTGCCAGCAGTGTGGGACGGGTCTACGAGCAGTACTTC. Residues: CASSVGRVYEQYF.

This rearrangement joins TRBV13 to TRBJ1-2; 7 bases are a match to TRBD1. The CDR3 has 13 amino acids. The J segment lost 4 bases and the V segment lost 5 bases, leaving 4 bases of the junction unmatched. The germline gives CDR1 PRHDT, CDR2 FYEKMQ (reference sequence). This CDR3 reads CASSPQGSYGYTF. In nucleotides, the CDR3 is TGTGCCAGCAGCCCACAGGGGAGCTATGGCTACACCTTC.

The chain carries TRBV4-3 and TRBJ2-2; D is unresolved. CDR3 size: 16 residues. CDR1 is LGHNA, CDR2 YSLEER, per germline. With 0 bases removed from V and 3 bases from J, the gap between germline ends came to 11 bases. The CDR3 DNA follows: TGCGCCAGCAGCCAAGATTCGGGCAGGTACACCGGGGAGCTGTTTTTT. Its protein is CASSQDSGRYTGELFF.

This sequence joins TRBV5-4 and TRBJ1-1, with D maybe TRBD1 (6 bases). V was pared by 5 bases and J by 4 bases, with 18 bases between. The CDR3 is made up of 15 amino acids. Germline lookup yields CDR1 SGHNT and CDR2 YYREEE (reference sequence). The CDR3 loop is CASRLQPLGGTEAFF. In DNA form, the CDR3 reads TGTGCCAGCAGGTTGCAGCCGTTAGGGGGCACTGAAGCTTTCTTT.

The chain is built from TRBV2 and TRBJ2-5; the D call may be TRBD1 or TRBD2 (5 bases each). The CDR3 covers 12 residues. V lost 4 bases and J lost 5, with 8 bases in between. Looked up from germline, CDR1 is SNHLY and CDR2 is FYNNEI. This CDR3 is CASSGGSETQYF. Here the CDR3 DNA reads TGTGCCAGCAGTGGGGGGAGTGAGACCCAGTACTTC.

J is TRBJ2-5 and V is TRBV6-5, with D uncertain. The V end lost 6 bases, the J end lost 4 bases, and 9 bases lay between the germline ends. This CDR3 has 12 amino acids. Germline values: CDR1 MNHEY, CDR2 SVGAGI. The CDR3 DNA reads TGTGCCAGCAGCCCCCTCGGAGAGACCCAGTACTTC. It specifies CASSPLGETQYF.

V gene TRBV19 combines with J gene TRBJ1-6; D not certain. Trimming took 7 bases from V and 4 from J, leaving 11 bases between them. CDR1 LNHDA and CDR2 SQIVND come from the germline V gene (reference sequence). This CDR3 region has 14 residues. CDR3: CASNVRWYNSPLHF. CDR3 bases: TGTGCCAGTAATGTGAGGTGGTATAATTCACCCCTCCACTTT.

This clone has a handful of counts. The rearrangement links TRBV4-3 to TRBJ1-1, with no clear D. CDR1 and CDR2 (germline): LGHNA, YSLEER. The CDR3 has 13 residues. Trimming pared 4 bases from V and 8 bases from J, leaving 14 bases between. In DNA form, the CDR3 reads TGCGCCAGCAGCCCTAGACTAGGGTACGAAGCTTTCTTT. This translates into CASSPRLGYEAFF.

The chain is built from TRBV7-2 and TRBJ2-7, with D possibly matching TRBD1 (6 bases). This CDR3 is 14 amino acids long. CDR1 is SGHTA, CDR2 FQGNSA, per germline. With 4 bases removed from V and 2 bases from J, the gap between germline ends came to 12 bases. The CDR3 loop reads CASSSGTRTYEQYF. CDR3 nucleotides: TGTGCCAGCAGCTCCGGGACAAGAACCTACGAGCAGTACTTC. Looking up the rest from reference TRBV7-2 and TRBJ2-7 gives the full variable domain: GAGVSQSPSNKVTEKGKDVELRCDPISGHTALYWYRQSLGQGLEFLIYFQGNSAPDKSGLPSDRFSAERTGGSVSTLTIQRTQQEDSAVYLCASSSGTRTYEQYFGPGTRLTVT.

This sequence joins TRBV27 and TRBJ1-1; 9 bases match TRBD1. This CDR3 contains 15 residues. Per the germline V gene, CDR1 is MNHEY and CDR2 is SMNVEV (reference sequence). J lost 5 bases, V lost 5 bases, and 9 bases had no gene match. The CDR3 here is CASSLQGAGNTEAFF. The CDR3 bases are TGTGCCAGCAGTCTACAGGGGGCGGGCAATACTGAAGCTTTCTTT.

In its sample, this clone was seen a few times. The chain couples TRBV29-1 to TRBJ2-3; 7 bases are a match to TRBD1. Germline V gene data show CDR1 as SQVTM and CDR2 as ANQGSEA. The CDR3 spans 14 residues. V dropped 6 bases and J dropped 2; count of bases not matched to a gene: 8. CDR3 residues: CSVSGTDSTDTQYF. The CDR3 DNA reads TGCAGCGTGTCCGGGACAGACTCCACAGATACGCAGTATTTT.

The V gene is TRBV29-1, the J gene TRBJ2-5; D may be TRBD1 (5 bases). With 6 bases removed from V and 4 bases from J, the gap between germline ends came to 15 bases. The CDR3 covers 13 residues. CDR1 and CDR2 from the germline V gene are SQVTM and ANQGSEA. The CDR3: CSVPSQGRETQYF. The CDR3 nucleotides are TGCAGCGTCCCATCGCAGGGTAGAGAGACCCAGTACTTC.

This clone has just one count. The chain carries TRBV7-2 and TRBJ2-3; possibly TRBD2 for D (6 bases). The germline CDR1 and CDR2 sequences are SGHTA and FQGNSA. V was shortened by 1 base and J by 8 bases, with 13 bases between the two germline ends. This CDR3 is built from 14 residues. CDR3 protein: CASSLDRVGGTQYF. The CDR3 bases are TGTGCCAGCAGCTTAGATCGGGTGGGGGGTACGCAGTATTTT.

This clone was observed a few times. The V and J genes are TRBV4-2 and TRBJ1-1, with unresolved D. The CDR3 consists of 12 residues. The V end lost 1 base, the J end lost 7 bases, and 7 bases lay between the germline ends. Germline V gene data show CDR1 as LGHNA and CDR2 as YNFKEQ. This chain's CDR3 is CASSQADSEAFF. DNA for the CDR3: TGTGCCAGCAGCCAAGCTGATAGTGAAGCTTTCTTT.

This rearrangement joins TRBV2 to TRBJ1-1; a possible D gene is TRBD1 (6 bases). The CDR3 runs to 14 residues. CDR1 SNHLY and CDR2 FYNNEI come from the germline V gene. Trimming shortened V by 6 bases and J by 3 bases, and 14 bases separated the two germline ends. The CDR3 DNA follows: TGTGCCAGCAGAGACACTGGACAGTACACTGAAGCTTTCTTT. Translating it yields CASRDTGQYTEAFF.

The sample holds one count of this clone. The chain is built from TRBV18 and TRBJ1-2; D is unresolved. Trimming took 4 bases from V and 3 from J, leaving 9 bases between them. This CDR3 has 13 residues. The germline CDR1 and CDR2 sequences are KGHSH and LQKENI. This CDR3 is CASSRRDYYGYTF. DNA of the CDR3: TGTGCCAGCTCACGCCGGGATTACTATGGCTACACCTTC.

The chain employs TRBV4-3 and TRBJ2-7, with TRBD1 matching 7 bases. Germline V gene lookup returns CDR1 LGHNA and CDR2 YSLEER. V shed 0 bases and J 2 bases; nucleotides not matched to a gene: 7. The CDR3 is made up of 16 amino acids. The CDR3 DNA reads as TGCGCCAGCAGCCAAGATCTCGAGGGGGCGACCTACGAGCAGTACTTC. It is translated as CASSQDLEGATYEQYF.

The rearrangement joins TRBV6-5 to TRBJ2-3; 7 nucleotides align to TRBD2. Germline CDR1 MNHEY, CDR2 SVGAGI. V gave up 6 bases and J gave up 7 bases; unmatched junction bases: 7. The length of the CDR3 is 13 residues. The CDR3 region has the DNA TGTGCCAGCAGCTTTGGGGAGGGAAATACGCAGTATTTT. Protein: CASSFGEGNTQYF.